Listed here are 4 T cell receptor beta chains from one sample, sequenced in a study of blood T cell repertoires in COVID-19. Clones were read by immunoSEQ multiplex PCR, and TCRdb kept only the in-frame ones, dropping some. In the table there are about 170,000 clones, 65% to 85% of which are singletons. The sequenced sample consisted of peripheral blood. The receptors were sampled from a woman aged 70-85 years who had recovered from COVID-19.

This clone occurred once. The genes are TRBV6-5 and TRBJ2-1, with D perhaps matching TRBD2 (6 bases). The germline V gene has CDR1 MNHEY and CDR2 SVGAGI. This CDR3 region has 11 residues. Trimming took 5 bases from V and 9 from J, leaving 8 bases between them. The CDR3: CASSTGSEQFF. In DNA, the CDR3 is TGTGCCAGCAGTACCGGGAGTGAGCAGTTCTTC.

The CDR3 spells CASTPLGARADTQYF. The CDR3 DNA follows: TGTGCCAGCACCCCTCTGGGGGCTCGGGCAGATACGCAGTATTTT. The chain uses TRBV7-9 and TRBJ2-3, with D perhaps matching TRBD1 (6 bases). V lost 7 bases and J lost 4, with 18 bases in between. Per the germline V gene, CDR1 is SEHNR and CDR2 is FQNEAQ (reference sequence). The CDR3 contains 15 residues.

This clone has only a few counts. The genes are TRBV3-1 (or the pseudogene TRBV3-2) and TRBJ2-5, with TRBD1 identical over 7 bases. The length of the CDR3 is 14 residues. V was clipped by 4 bases and J by 4 bases; unmatched bases: 6. Germline loops: CDR1 LGHDT, CDR2 YNNKEL (reference sequence). CDR3 DNA: TGTGCCAGCAGCCCTCAGACAGGGTTAGAGACCCAGTACTTC. As protein: CASSPQTGLETQYF.

The CDR3 DNA follows: TGTGCCAGCAGTGAATGGCTAGCGGGAGGGAGACCCACCGGGGAGCTGTTTTTT. Residues: CASSEWLAGGRPTGELFF. The rearrangement uses TRBV6-1 and TRBJ2-2, with 12 bases identical to TRBD2. Germline CDR1 and CDR2: MNHNS and SASEGT. Trimming removed 2 bases from V and 4 bases from J; junction bases left unmatched: 8. The CDR3 consists of 18 residues.